This TCR beta chain was recorded in a study of T cells of healthy individuals (dated by TCRdb to between 2017 and 2018). Libraries were prepared through 5' RACE. Data came from an Illumina MiSeq. The public sequencing data were trimmed at Q25 with fastp and processed into clonotypes with MiXCR by TCRdb, which kept only in-frame beta chains. Every CDR3 protein is listed once, alongside the most common genes and DNA of its rows. The sample table holds about 96,000 distinct CDR3 sequences, of which roughly 18% were seen once. The ten largest clones add up to over 5% of the sample. Trimming costs V 2 bases and J 7 bases, and their ends lie 3 bases apart. According to the germline V gene, CDR1 reads SGHRS and CDR2 reads YFSETQ. Taken from cysteine to phenylalanine, the CDR3 has 11 residues. Only the CDR3 region is kept as DNA, spanning 33 bases read in frame from base 1. Concerning this clonotype: The antigen it recognizes is unknown. Qualities for individual bases were not recorded, and no much larger clone is one base off.

The chain is made from TRBV5-1 and TRBJ2-2, with the D gene call left open. The sequence was collected from a human donor in good health. The CDR3 region reads CASSFHGELFF. The DNA sequence is as follows: TGCGCCAGCAGCTTTCACGGGGAGCTGTTTTTT.